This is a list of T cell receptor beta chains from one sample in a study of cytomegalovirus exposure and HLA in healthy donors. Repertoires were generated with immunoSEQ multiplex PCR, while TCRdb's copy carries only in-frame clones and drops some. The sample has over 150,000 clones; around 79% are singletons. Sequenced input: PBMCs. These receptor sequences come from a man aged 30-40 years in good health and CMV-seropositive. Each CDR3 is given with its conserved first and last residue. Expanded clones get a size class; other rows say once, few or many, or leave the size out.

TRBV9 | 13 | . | CASTRTPQDEQYF
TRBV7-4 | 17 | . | CASSLGCGAGGTYEQYF
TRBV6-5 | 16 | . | CASSSPGTSGSREQFF
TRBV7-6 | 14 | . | CASSLGSSQETQYF
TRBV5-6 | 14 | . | CASSSTGLRNEQFF
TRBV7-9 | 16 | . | CASTGGRAQANEKLFF
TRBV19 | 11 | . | CATGGGLGYTF
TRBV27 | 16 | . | CASSEGLAGPRETQYF
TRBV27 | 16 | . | CASSLREGRSYNEQFF
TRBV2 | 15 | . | CASRPQAGQQETQYF
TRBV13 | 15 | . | CASSSVRELQETQYF
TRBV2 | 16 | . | CASRTLEAASTDTQYF
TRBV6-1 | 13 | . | CASSAGQPYEQYF
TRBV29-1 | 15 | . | CSVGTSGGVGNEQYF
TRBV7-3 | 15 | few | CASSLTPGANTEAFF
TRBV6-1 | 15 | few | CASSEVGRGNSPLHF
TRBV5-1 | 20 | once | CASSPAGGHLIYSYNSPLHF
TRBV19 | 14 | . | CASGTGINTGELFF
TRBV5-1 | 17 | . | CASSLRLAGALDYEQYF
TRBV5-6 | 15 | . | CASSLSPGQGNGYTF
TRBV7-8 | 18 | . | CASSRQAGATNFNYGYTF
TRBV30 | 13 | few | CAWHTGGGEKLFF
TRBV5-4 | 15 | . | CASSPTGGIGEKLFF
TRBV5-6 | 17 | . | CASSSASASDGRNTIYF
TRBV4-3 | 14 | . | CASSQEVASGELFF
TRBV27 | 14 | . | CASSFTENTGELFF
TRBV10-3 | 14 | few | CALNSGGAGDTQYF
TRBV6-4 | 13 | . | CASSDSYTDTQYF
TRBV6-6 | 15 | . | CASSRGGLNTGELFF
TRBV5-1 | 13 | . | CASSWQAGNTIYF
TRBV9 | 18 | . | CASSPPIEGARPTGELFF
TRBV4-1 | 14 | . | CASSVPGGNTEAFF
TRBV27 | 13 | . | CASSLSQDYGYTF
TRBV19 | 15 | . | CASSMGNRANTEAFF
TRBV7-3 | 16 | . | CASSLGLAGGTGELFF
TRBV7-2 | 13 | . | CASSRRTDTEAFF
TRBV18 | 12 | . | CASSLTAYGYTF
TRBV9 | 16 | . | CASSGLARGANNEQFF
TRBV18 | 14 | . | CASSPRQGNQPQHF
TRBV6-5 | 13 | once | CASSYSEISPLHF
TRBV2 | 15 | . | CASRKSRGADTEAFF